The 28 T cell receptor beta chains below were found in one sample sequenced in a study of T cell responses to AZD1222 COVID-19 vaccine. Repertoires were generated with immunoSEQ multiplex PCR, while TCRdb's copy carries only in-frame clones and drops some. The sample consists of roughly 170,000 clones, just under 95% of them appearing once. The specimen comprised peripheral blood, sampled on day 0 of AZD1222 vaccination. Every receptor here comes from an adult in good health.

Written as DNA, the CDR3 is TGTGCCAGTCAGGACCAGAGGAACACTGAAGCTTTCTTT. It yields the protein CASQDQRNTEAFF. The chain combines TRBV19 with TRBJ1-1; no definite D call. In germline, CDR1 is LNHDA, CDR2 SQIVND (reference sequence). This CDR3 has 13 residues. The germline V and J ends were trimmed by 8 bases and 1 base, with 11 bases remaining between them.

The genes are TRBV9 and TRBJ1-1, with a weak D call TRBD1 (5 bases). Germline V CDR1 and CDR2: SGDLS, YYNGEE. The CDR3 has 14 residues. V was pared by 1 base and J by 4 bases, with 11 bases between. CDR3: CASSVRGVSTEAFF. The CDR3 bases are TGTGCCAGCAGCGTACGGGGGGTGAGCACTGAAGCTTTCTTT.

This chain links TRBV11-3 with TRBJ1-1; D may be TRBD1 (6 bases). Germline CDR1 is SGHNT and CDR2 is YENEEA. This CDR3 has 13 residues. Trimming stripped 7 bases from V and 2 bases from J, with 11 bases between. The CDR3: CASTPRGNTEAFF. The CDR3 bases are TGTGCCAGCACGCCCAGGGGAAACACTGAAGCTTTCTTT.

The chain links TRBV19 to TRBJ1-5; D not certain. Germline V gives CDR1 LNHDA, CDR2 SQIVND (reference sequence). V was cut by 7 bases and J by 1 base, with 8 bases left in between. The CDR3 totals 13 residues. The CDR3 DNA sequence: TGTGCCAGTACCTTGGGCAGCAATCAGCCCCAGCATTTT. This codes for CASTLGSNQPQHF.

V and J are TRBV7-2 and TRBJ2-5; the D gene is possibly TRBD1 (6 bases). Germline V gene lookup returns CDR1 SGHTA and CDR2 FQGNSA. Between the trimmed V and J ends, which lost 0 bases and 2 bases, there was a span of 16 bases. The CDR3 sequence is 17 residues long. The CDR3 region has the DNA TGTGCCAGCAGCTTAGCCATTCCTCGGACAGTACAAGAGACCCAGTACTTC. Its translation is CASSLAIPRTVQETQYF.

J is TRBJ2-1 and V is TRBV5-6, with no clear D. V was shortened by 5 bases and J by 6 bases, with 24 bases between the two germline ends. Germline-derived CDR1 and CDR2 are SGHDT and YYEEEE. This CDR3 is 17 amino acids long. The CDR3 here is CASSFTLTMGSGNEQFF. CDR3 bases: TGTGCCAGCAGTTTCACCCTTACTATGGGGTCCGGCAATGAGCAGTTCTTC.

The chain joins TRBV5-5 to TRBJ2-3; TRBD1 aligns across 7 bases. Germline trimming cut 4 bases from V and 5 bases from J; bases unmatched to any gene: 4. CDR1 is SGHKS and CDR2 is YYEKEE in the germline V gene (reference sequence). This CDR3 contains 13 residues. CDR3 loop: CASSRNRGDTQYF. The CDR3, as DNA: TGTGCCAGCAGCCGGAACAGGGGAGATACGCAGTATTTT.

This clone was detected once. The J gene is TRBJ1-6, the V gene TRBV18, with 7 bases identical to TRBD1. Germline V gives CDR1 KGHSH, CDR2 LQKENI. The CDR3 is made up of 19 amino acids. V shed 1 base, J shed 10 bases, and the junction held 19 bases outside the gene matches. CDR3 DNA sequence: TGTGCCAGCTCACCACGGGGGATACCTAACAGGGGCTCGCACTCACCCCTCCACTTT. Translating it yields CASSPRGIPNRGSHSPLHF.

This sequence joins TRBV11-2 and TRBJ2-1; 7 positions match TRBD1. This CDR3 has 14 amino acids. Germline V gene sequence: CDR1 SGHAT, CDR2 FQNNGV. The junction had 3 bases not matched to a gene; V was cut back by 0 bases and J by 7 bases. CDR3 in DNA: TGTGCCAGCAGCTTAGACGGGACAGTTAATGAGCAGTTCTTC. It codes for CASSLDGTVNEQFF. The full variable domain, rest sourced from reference TRBV11-2 and TRBJ2-1, is EAGVAQSPRYKIIEKRQSVAFWCNPISGHATLYWYQQILGQGPKLLIQFQNNGVVDDSQLPKDRFSAERLKGVDSTLKIQPAKLEDSAVYLCASSLDGTVNEQFFGPGTRLTVL.

The V and J genes are TRBV18 and TRBJ1-4, with a weak D call TRBD1 (6 bases). Looked up from germline, CDR1 is KGHSH and CDR2 is LQKENI. CDR3 size: 15 residues. With 6 bases removed from V and 0 bases from J, the gap between germline ends came to 11 bases. CDR3 nucleotide sequence: TGTGCCAGCTCCACAGGGACCGCAACTAATGAAAAACTGTTTTTT. This codes for CASSTGTATNEKLFF.

The V call is TRBV19, the J call TRBJ1-5; D gene uncertain. Trimming shortened V by 2 bases and J by 4 bases, and 12 bases separated the two germline ends. The CDR3 is 15 amino acids. Germline values: CDR1 LNHDA, CDR2 SQIVND (reference sequence). CDR3 loop: CASSIRRVLNQPQHF. The CDR3 DNA sequence: TGTGCCAGTAGTATAAGGAGAGTCTTAAATCAGCCCCAGCATTTT.

This clone was observed once. The chain recombines TRBV5-1 with TRBJ2-7; D is possibly TRBD1 (5 bases). Germline loops: CDR1 SGHRS, CDR2 YFSETQ. The CDR3 has 15 residues. V was shortened by 6 bases and J by 3 bases, with 19 bases between the two germline ends. CDR3: CASKSSSQGIYEQYF. CDR3 coding DNA: TGCGCCAGCAAGTCTTCATCCCAGGGAATCTACGAGCAGTACTTC.

The rearrangement joins TRBV2 to TRBJ1-5; D gene ambiguous. The germline V gene has CDR1 SNHLY and CDR2 FYNNEI. Trimming pared 1 base from V and 6 bases from J, leaving 13 bases between. This CDR3 is 15 amino acids long. The CDR3 DNA reads TGTGCCAGCAGTGAAGTTCTCGGGTTTCCTCAGCCCCAGCATTTT. This encodes CASSEVLGFPQPQHF.

The chain is built from TRBV4-1 and TRBJ2-1, with TRBD1 identical over 9 bases. The CDR3 runs to 13 residues. Germline V gives CDR1 MGHRA, CDR2 YSYEKL. Trimming removed 6 bases from V and 8 bases from J; junction bases left unmatched: 5. CDR3 residues: CASRGTGQDEQFF. The DNA for the CDR3 is TGCGCCAGCAGGGGGACAGGGCAGGATGAGCAGTTCTTC.

This clone appeared once. CDR3 DNA sequence: TGTGCCAGCAGCTCGCGACGACTTAGCTCCTACAATGAGCAGTTCTTC. Amino acid sequence: CASSSRRLSSYNEQFF. The rearrangement links TRBV7-2 to TRBJ2-1; D remains ambiguous. Germline V lookup: CDR1 SGHTA, CDR2 FQGNSA. Trimming cost V 4 bases and J 0 bases, with 13 bases left between them. This CDR3 region has 16 residues.

V gene TRBV11-3 combines with J gene TRBJ1-5; no reliable D call. In germline, CDR1 is SGHNT, CDR2 YENEEA. The CDR3 extends over 18 amino acids. Trimming pared 4 bases from V and 0 bases from J, leaving 19 bases between. The CDR3 DNA sequence: TGTGCCAGCAGCTACCCGCATCAGGCGGGGTATAGCAATCAGCCCCAGCATTTT. It is translated as CASSYPHQAGYSNQPQHF.

This chain joins TRBV5-1 and TRBJ2-3; no clear D gene. The germline V gene has CDR1 SGHRS and CDR2 YFSETQ. The CDR3 contains 14 residues. Trimming removed 0 bases from V and 2 bases from J, with 7 bases in between. CDR3: CASSLETVTDTQYF. CDR3 bases: TGCGCCAGCAGCTTGGAGACGGTCACAGATACGCAGTATTTT.

The chain uses TRBV12-3 or TRBV12-4 and TRBJ1-4; D is uncertain. V lost 3 bases and J 7 bases, leaving 6 bases between the germline ends. The CDR3 is 12 amino acids. The CDR3 is CASSFRREKLFF. The CDR3 DNA follows: TGTGCCAGCAGTTTCAGGCGTGAAAAACTGTTTTTT.

CDR3 amino acids: CASSPRDRVSDTQYF. In nucleotides, the CDR3 is TGCGCCAGCAGCCCCCGGGACAGGGTGTCAGATACGCAGTATTTT. This chain links TRBV4-1 with TRBJ2-3, with TRBD1 matching 9 bases. The CDR3 loop spans 15 amino acids. CDR1 and CDR2 (germline): MGHRA, YSYEKL. Trimming cost V 4 bases and J 4 bases; bases outside gene matches: 6.

This clone was detected only once. This chain links TRBV9 with TRBJ2-1, with D perhaps TRBD2 (6 bases). Trimming removed 3 bases from V and 8 bases from J, with 15 bases in between. CDR1 is SGDLS and CDR2 is YYNGEE in the germline V gene. The CDR3 length is 14 residues. As DNA, the CDR3 is TGTGCCAGCAGCGAGGGGACTCCAAGAGATGAGCAGTTCTTC. Protein sequence: CASSEGTPRDEQFF.

This chain links TRBV30 with TRBJ1-1; a possible D gene is TRBD1 (6 bases). With 0 bases removed from V and 0 bases from J, the gap between germline ends came to 20 bases. This CDR3 spans 18 amino acids. Germline lookup yields CDR1 GTSNPN and CDR2 SVGIG (reference sequence). The CDR3, as DNA: TGTGCCTGGAGTGTACTCCGTACAGGGAACATCATGAACACTGAAGCTTTCTTT. Translated, it gives CAWSVLRTGNIMNTEAFF.

The rearrangement links TRBV10-3 to TRBJ1-6; perhaps TRBD1 as D (6 bases). Germline lookup yields CDR1 ENHRY and CDR2 SYGVKD. Trimming pared 10 bases from V and 6 bases from J, leaving 28 bases between. CDR3 length: 18 amino acids. This CDR3 reads CASKALGGGVAGNSPLHF. The DNA of the CDR3 is TGTGCCAGCAAGGCCCTTGGGGGGGGCGTCGCAGGTAATTCACCCCTCCACTTT.

The V and J genes are TRBV7-2 and TRBJ2-5; a weak D match, TRBD2 (5 bases). This CDR3 comprises 14 residues. From germline, CDR1 is SGHTA and CDR2 FQGNSA. Trimming stripped 5 bases from V and 1 base from J, with 11 bases between. The CDR3 sequence: CASSPAGFQETQYF. DNA of the CDR3: TGTGCCAGCAGCCCCGCGGGTTTCCAAGAGACCCAGTACTTC.

CDR3 protein: CASSQGTGGYQPQHF. The CDR3 DNA reads as TGTGCCAGCAGCCAAGGGACAGGGGGCTATCAGCCCCAGCATTTT. The rearrangement links TRBV3-1 (or the pseudogene TRBV3-2) to TRBJ1-5; 11 positions match TRBD1. Per germline, CDR1 LGHDT and CDR2 YNNKEL (reference sequence). CDR3 length: 15 residues. V dropped 1 base and J dropped 5; count of bases not matched to a gene: 1.

The chain links TRBV12-3 or TRBV12-4 to TRBJ1-6, with TRBD1 as a possible D gene (5 bases). This CDR3 is 11 amino acids long. The chain's CDR3 is CASGGTSPLHF. The CDR3 region has the DNA TGTGCTTCGGGGGGGACTTCACCCCTCCACTTT.

The J gene is TRBJ1-1, the V gene TRBV10-1; TRBD1 might be the D (5 bases). The germline gives CDR1 WNHNN, CDR2 SYGVQD (reference sequence). This CDR3 has 14 amino acids. The V end was cut by 5 bases, the J end by 0 bases, with 10 bases between. This CDR3 reads CASSPDIVNTEAFF. DNA of the CDR3: TGCGCCAGCAGTCCGGACATTGTGAACACTGAAGCTTTCTTT.

The chain is built from TRBV10-3 and TRBJ1-5; D may be TRBD1 (5 bases). The ends were cut back, 4 bases at V and 1 base at J, with 8 bases in the middle. The CDR3 is made up of 14 amino acids. Per germline, CDR1 ENHRY and CDR2 SYGVKD. The CDR3: CAISVGVSNQPQHF. CDR3 nucleotide sequence: TGTGCCATCAGTGTGGGGGTCAGCAATCAGCCCCAGCATTTT.

The V and J genes are TRBV7-2 and TRBJ2-3, with D possibly matching TRBD2 (6 bases). The germline gives CDR1 SGHTA, CDR2 FQGNSA. The CDR3 contains 16 residues. Trimming stripped 0 bases from V and 0 bases from J, with 10 bases between. The CDR3 region has the DNA TGTGCCAGCAGCTTAGCCGCGGGGTCCAGCACAGATACGCAGTATTTT. It codes for CASSLAAGSSTDTQYF.